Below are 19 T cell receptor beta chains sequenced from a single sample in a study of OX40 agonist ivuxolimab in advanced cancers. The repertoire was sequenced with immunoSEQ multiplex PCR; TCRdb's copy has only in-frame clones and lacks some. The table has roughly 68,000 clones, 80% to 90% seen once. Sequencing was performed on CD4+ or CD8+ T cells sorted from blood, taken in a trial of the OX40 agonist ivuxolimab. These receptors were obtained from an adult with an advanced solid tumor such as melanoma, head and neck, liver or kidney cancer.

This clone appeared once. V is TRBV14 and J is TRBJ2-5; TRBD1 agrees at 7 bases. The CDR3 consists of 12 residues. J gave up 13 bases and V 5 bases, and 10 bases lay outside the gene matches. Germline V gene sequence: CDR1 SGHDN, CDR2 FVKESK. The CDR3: CASSADRISLYF. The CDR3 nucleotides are TGTGCCAGCAGCGCGGACAGGATAAGTCTGTACTTC.

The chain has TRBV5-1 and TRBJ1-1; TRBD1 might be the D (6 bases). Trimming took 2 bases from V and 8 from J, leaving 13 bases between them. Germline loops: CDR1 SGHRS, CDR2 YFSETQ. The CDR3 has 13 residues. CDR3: CASSFKGGAEAFF. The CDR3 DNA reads TGCGCCAGCAGCTTTAAGGGGGGCGCCGAAGCTTTCTTT.

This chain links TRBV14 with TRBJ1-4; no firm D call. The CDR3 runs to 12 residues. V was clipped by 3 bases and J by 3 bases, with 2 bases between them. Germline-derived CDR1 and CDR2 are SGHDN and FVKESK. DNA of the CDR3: TGTGCCAGCAGCCATCCTAATGAAAAACTGTTTTTT. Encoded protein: CASSHPNEKLFF.

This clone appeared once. The CDR3 DNA is TGTGCCAGCAGCGTAGGATGGACAGGGATCTATGGCTACACCTTC. Amino acid sequence: CASSVGWTGIYGYTF. The chain employs TRBV9 and TRBJ1-2; TRBD1 matches at 8 bases. CDR3 length: 15 residues. V was pared by 0 bases and J by 4 bases, with 5 bases of the junction left unmatched. The germline V gene encodes CDR1 SGDLS and CDR2 YYNGEE.

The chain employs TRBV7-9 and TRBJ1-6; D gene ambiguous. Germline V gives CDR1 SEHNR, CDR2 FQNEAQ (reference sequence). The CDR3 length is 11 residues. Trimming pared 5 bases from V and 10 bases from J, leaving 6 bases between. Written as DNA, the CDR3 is TGTGCCAGCAGCGATAGCTCACCCCTCCACTTT. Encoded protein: CASSDSSPLHF.

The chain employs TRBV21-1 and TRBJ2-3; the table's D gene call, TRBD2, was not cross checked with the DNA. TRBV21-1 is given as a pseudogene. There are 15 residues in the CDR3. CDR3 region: CAIPTSGGITDTQYF. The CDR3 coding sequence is TGTGCCATTCCTACTAGCGGGGGAATCACAGATACGCAGTATTTT.

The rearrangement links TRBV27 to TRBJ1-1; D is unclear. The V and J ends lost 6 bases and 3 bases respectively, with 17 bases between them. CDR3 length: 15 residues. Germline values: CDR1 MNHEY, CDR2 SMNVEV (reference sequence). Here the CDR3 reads CASSPPGWTYTEAFF. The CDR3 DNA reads TGTGCCAGCAGCCCACCGGGGTGGACGTACACTGAAGCTTTCTTT.

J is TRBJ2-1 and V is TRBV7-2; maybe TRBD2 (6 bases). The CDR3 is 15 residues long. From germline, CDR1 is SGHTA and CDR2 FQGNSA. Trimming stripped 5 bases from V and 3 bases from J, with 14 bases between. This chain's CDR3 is CASSPSGDFYNEQFF. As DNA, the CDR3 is TGTGCCAGCAGCCCCTCGGGGGACTTCTACAATGAGCAGTTCTTC.

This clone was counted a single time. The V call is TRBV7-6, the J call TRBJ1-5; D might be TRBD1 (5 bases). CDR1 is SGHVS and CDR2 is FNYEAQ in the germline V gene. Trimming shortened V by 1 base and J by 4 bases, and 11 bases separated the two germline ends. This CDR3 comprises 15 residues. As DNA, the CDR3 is TGTGCCAGCAGCTTAGGACTCGGGGGGAATCAGCCCCAGCATTTT. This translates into CASSLGLGGNQPQHF.

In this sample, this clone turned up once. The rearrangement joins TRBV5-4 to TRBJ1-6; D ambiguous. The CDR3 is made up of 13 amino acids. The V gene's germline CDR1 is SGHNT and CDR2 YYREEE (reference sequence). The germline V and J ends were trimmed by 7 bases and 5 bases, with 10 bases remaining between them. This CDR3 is CASSPGNNSPLHF. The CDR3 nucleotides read TGTGCCAGCTCGCCGGGTAATAATTCACCCCTCCACTTT.

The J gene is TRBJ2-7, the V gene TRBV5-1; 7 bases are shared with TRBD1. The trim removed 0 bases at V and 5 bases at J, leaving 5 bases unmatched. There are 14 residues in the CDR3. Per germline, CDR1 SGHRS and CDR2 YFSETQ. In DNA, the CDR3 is TGCGCCAGCAGCTTGGGGGACAGTTTCGACGAGCAGTACTTC. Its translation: CASSLGDSFDEQYF.

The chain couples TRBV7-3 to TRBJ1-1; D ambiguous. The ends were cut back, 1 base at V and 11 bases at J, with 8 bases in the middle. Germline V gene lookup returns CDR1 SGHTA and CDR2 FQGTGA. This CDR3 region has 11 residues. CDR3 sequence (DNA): TGTGCCAGCAGCTTAAATGGGCCTGCTTTCTTT. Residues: CASSLNGPAFF.

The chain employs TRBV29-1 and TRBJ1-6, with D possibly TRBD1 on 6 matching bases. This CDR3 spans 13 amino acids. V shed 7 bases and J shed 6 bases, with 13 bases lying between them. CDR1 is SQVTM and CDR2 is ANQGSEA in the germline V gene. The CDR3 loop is CSAGTTPNSPLHF. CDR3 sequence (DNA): TGCAGCGCCGGGACAACCCCTAATTCACCCCTCCACTTT.

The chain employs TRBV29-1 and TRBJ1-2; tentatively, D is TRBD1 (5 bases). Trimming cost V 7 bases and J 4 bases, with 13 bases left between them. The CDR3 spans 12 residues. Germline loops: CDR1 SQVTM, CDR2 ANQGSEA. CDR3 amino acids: CSAPGLSYGYTF. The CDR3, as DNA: TGCAGCGCCCCAGGGTTAAGCTATGGCTACACCTTC.

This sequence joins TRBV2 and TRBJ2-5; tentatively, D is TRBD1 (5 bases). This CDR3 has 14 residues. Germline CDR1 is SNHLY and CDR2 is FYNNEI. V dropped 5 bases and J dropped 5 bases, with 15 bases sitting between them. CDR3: CASSRTPKTETQYF. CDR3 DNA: TGTGCCAGCAGTAGGACACCTAAGACGGAGACCCAGTACTTC. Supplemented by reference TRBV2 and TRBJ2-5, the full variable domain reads EPEVTQTPSHQVTQMGQEVILRCVPISNHLYFYWYRQILGQKVEFLVSFYNNEISEKSEIFDDQFSVERPDGSNFTLKIRSTKLEDSAMYFCASSRTPKTETQYFGPGTRLLVL.

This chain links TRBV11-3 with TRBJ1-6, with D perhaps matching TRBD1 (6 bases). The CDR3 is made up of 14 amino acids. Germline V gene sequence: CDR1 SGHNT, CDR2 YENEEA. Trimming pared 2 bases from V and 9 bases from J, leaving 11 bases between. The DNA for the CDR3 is TGTGCCAGCAGCTTACAGGGGCAAGGTTCACCCCTCCACTTT. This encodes CASSLQGQGSPLHF.

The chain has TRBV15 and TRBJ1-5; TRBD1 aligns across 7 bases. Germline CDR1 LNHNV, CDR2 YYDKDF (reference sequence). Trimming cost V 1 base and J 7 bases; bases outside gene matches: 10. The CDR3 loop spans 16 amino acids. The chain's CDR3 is CATSRALGTATQPQHF. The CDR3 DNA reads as TGTGCCACCAGCAGAGCGCTGGGGACAGCCACCCAGCCCCAGCATTTT. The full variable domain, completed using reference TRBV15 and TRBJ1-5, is DAMVIQNPRYQVTQFGKPVTLSCSQTLNHNVMYWYQQKSSQAPKLLFHYYDKDFNNEADTPDNFQSRRPNTSFCFLDIRSPGLGDTAMYLCATSRALGTATQPQHFGDGTRLSIL.

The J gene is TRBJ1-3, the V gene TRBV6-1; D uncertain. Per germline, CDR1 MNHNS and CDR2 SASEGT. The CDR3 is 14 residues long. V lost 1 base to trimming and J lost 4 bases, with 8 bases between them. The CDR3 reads CASSEVLIGNTIYF. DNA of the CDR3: TGTGCCAGCAGTGAAGTGCTGATCGGAAACACCATATATTTT.

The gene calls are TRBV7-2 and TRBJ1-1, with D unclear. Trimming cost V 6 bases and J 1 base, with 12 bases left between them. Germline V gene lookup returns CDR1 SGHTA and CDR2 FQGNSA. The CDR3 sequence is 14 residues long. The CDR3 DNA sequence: TGTGCCAGCAGACCCCAAGACAAGAACACTGAAGCTTTCTTT. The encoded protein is CASRPQDKNTEAFF. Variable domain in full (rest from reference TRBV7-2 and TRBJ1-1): GAGVSQSPSNKVTEKGKDVELRCDPISGHTALYWYRQSLGQGLEFLIYFQGNSAPDKSGLPSDRFSAERTGGSVSTLTIQRTQQEDSAVYLCASRPQDKNTEAFFGQGTRLTVV.